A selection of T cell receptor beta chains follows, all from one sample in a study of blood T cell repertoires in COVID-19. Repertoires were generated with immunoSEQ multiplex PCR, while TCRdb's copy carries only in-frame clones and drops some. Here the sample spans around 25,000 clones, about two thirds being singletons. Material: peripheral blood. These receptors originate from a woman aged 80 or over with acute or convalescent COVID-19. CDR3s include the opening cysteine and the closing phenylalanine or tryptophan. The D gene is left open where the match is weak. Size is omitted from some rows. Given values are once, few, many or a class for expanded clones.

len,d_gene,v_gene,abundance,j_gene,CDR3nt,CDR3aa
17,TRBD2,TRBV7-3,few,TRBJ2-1,TGTGCCAGCAGCCCCAACGCCTTTGCGGGGGGGTACAATGAGCAGTTCTTC,CASSPNAFAGGYNEQFF
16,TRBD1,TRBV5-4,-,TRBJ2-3,TGTGCCAGCAGCCTCCCTGGACAGGGGGCAGGGGATACGCAGTATTTT,CASSLPGQGAGDTQYF
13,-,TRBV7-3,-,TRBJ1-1,TGTGCCAGCAGCTTAGCGCCGAACACTGAAGCTTTCTTT,CASSLAPNTEAFF
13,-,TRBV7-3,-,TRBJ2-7,TGTGCCAGCAGCTTAGCGTCAACCTACGAGCAGTACTTC,CASSLASTYEQYF
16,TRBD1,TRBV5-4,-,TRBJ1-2,TGTGCCAGCAGCTTGGTGGCCGGCAGGGGGCTTGATGGCTACACCTTC,CASSLVAGRGLDGYTF
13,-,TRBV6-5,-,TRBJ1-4,TGTGCCAGCAGGGGGCAGCCTAATGAAAAACTGTTTTTT,CASRGQPNEKLFF
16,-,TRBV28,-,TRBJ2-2,TGTGCCAGCAGTTTATCGGGATGGGAGAACACCGGGGAGCTGTTTTTT,CASSLSGWENTGELFF
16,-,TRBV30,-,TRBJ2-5,TGTGCCTGGAGTGTAGGAAGAGGGTTTGGGGGGGAGACCCAGTACTTC,CAWSVGRGFGGETQYF
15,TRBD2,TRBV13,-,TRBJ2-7,TGTGCCAGCAGCTTAGGACTAGCGGGAGGTTACGAGCAGTACTTC,CASSLGLAGGYEQYF
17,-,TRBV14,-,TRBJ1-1,TGTGCCAGCAGCCAAGTTGCAGGGCGGTTTGTGAACACTGAAGCTTTCTTT,CASSQVAGRFVNTEAFF
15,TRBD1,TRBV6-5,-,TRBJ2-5,TGTGCCAGCAGCAACAGGGGGTCGGGTAGGGAGACCCAGTACTTC,CASSNRGSGRETQYF
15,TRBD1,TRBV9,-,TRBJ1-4,TGTGCCAGCAGCTCAACAGGGGTGGCAGGTGAAAAACTGTTTTTT,CASSSTGVAGEKLFF
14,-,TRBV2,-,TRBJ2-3,TGTGCCAGCGGTAGAGATCGCGGGGAATATACGCAGTATTTT,CASGRDRGEYTQYF
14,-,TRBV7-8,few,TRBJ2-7,TGTGCCAGCAGCTTCGCCGTTGCAGGCTACGAGCAGTACTTC,CASSFAVAGYEQYF
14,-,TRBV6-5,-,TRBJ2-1,TGTGCCAGCTCTCGAATAGGGGCAAACAATGAGCAGTTCTTC,CASSRIGANNEQFF
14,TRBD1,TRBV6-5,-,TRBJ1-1,TGTGCCAGCAGAGTAACAGGGGAGGACACTGAAGCTTTCTTT,CASRVTGEDTEAFF
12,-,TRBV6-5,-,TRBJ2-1,TGTGCCAGCAGTTTGGACTCGACTGAGCAGTTCTTC,CASSLDSTEQFF
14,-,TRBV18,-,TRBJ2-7,TGTGCCAGCTCACCACCATCTGGGCAGTACGAGCAGTACTTC,CASSPPSGQYEQYF
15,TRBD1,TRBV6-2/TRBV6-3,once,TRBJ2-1,TGTGCCAGCAGCCGGACCCCACAGGGGTGGAATGAGCAGTTCTTC,CASSRTPQGWNEQFF
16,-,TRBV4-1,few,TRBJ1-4,TGCGCCAGCAGCTTGCCTCGGGACAAACCTAATGAAAAACTGTTTTTT,CASSLPRDKPNEKLFF
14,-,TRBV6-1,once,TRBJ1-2,TGTGCCAGCAGTGAAGTTGGTGGGCACTATGGCTACACCTTC,CASSEVGGHYGYTF
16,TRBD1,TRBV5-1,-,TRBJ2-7,TGCGCCAGCAGCCTAAACCCCGGCCAGGGGGTTTTCGGGCAGTACTTC,CASSLNPGQGVFGQYF
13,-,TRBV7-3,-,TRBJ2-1,TGTGCCAGCAGCACTAAACAGGGATTTGAGCAGTTCTTC,CASSTKQGFEQFF